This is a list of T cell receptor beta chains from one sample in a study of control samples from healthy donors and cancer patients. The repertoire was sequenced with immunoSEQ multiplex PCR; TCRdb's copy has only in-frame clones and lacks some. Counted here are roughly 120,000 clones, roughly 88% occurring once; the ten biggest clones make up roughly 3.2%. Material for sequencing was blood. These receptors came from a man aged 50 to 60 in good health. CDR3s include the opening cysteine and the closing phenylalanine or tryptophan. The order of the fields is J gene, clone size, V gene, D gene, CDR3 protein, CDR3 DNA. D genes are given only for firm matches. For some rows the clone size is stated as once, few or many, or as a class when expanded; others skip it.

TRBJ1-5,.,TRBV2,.,CASRRTVNQPQHF,TGTGCCAGCAGAAGGACTGTAAATCAGCCCCAGCATTTT
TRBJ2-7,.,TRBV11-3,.,CASSFDYEQYF,TGTGCCAGCAGCTTCGACTACGAGCAGTACTTC
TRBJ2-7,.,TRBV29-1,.,CSVATGTRNEQYF,TGCAGCGTGGCTACAGGGACCAGGAATGAGCAGTACTTC
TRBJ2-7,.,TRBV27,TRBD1,CASSLRTGYEQYF,TGTGCCAGCAGTCTAAGGACAGGCTACGAGCAGTACTTC
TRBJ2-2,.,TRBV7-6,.,CASSLDLKPFALTGELFF,TGTGCCAGCAGCTTAGACTTAAAGCCCTTTGCCTTAACCGGGGAGCTGTTTTTT
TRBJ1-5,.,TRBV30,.,CAWSPQSNQPQHF,TGTGCCTGGAGTCCTCAAAGCAATCAGCCCCAGCATTTT
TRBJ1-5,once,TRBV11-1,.,CASSPDSNQPQHF,TGTGCCAGCAGCCCGGACAGCAATCAGCCCCAGCATTTT
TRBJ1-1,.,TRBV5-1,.,CASSLVLRGGLLNTEAFF,TGCGCCAGCAGCTTGGTTCTGCGCGGAGGGCTCCTGAACACTGAAGCTTTCTTT
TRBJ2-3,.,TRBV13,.,CASSQISDSTDTQYF,TGTGCCAGCAGCCAAATTAGCGATAGCACAGATACGCAGTATTTT
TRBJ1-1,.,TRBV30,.,CACRLGGGLTEAFF,TGTGCCTGCCGCCTTGGCGGGGGGTTGACTGAAGCTTTCTTT
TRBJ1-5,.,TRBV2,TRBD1,CASTTTGGTQPQHF,TGTGCCAGCACGACGACAGGGGGCACTCAGCCCCAGCATTTT
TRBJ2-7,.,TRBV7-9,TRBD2,CASSLAPGGSHEQYF,TGTGCCAGCAGCTTAGCGCCGGGGGGAAGCCACGAGCAGTACTTC
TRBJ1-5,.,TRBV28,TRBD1,CASSLRQGGQPQHF,TGTGCCAGCAGTTTAAGACAGGGGGGACAGCCCCAGCATTTT
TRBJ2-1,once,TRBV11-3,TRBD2,CASSLYSLAGGPINEQFF,TGTGCCAGCAGCTTATACTCCTTAGCGGGGGGGCCCATCAATGAGCAGTTCTTC
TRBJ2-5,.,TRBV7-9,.,CASSGDWGPDYVETQYF,TGTGCCAGCAGTGGGGACTGGGGGCCGGATTACGTTGAGACCCAGTACTTC
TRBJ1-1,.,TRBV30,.,CAWSVRVTEAFF,TGTGCCTGGAGTGTACGGGTCACTGAAGCTTTCTTT
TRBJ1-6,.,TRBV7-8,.,CASSLAGYLGSPLHF,TGTGCCAGCAGCTTAGCTGGCTATTTAGGTTCACCCCTCCACTTT
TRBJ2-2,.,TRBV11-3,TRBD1,CASSSTGTATGELFF,TGTGCCAGCAGCTCAACCGGGACAGCCACCGGGGAGCTGTTTTTT
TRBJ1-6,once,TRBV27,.,CASSLQVPNSPLHF,TGTGCCAGCAGTTTACAGGTTCCCAATTCACCCCTCCACTTT
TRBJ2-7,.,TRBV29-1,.,CSVEPEGRHYEQYF,TGCAGCGTTGAACCGGAGGGGCGACACTACGAGCAGTACTTC
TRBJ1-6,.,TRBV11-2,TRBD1,CASSSGRGQGGSPLHF,TGTGCCAGCAGCTCCGGCCGGGGACAGGGTGGCTCACCCCTCCACTTT
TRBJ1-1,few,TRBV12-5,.,CASGPNTEAFF,TGTGCTAGTGGCCCGAACACTGAAGCTTTCTTT
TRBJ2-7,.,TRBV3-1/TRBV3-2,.,CASSRTLTDRYYEQYF,TGTGCCAGCAGCCGAACCCTAACGGACAGATACTACGAGCAGTACTTC
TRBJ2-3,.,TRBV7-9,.,CASSLVGGVNGDTQYF,TGTGCCAGCAGCTTAGTTGGAGGGGTGAACGGAGATACGCAGTATTTT
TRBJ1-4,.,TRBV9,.,CASSVDGSNEKLFF,TGTGCCAGCAGCGTAGATGGATCTAATGAAAAACTGTTTTTT
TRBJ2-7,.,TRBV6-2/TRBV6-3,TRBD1,CASSPARDSSYEQYF,TGTGCCAGCAGTCCGGCCCGGGACAGCTCCTACGAGCAGTACTTC
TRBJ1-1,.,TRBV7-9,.,CASSPQGNTEAFF,TGTGCCAGCAGCCCCCAAGGGAACACTGAAGCTTTCTTT
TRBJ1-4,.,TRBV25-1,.,CASSERANEKLFF,TGTGCCAGCAGTGAGCGGGCTAATGAAAAACTGTTTTTT
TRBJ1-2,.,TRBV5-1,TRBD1,CASSLDGTGGGYTF,TGCGCCAGCAGCTTGGACGGGACAGGGGGCGGCTACACCTTC
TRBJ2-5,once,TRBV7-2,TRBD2,CASSLWGGQETQYF,TGTGCCAGCAGCTTGTGGGGGGGACAAGAGACCCAGTACTTC
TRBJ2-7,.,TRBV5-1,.,CASSLARRDYEQYF,TGCGCCAGCAGCTTGGCCAGAAGGGACTACGAGCAGTACTTC
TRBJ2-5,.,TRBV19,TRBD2,CASSTGLAGMWTQYF,TGTGCCAGTAGTACGGGACTAGCGGGAATGTGGACCCAGTACTTC
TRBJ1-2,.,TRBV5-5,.,CASRLSGILNYGYTF,TGTGCCAGCAGATTGTCAGGGATACTAAACTATGGCTACACCTTC
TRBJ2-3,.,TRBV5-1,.,CASSSLGGGTDTQYF,TGCGCCAGCAGCTCCCTGGGAGGGGGGACAGATACGCAGTATTTT
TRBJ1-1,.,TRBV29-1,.,CSVSTGNTEAFF,TGCTCCGTTTCGACGGGAAACACTGAAGCTTTCTTT
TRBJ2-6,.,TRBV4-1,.,CASSEINGLGSSGANVLTF,TGCGCCAGCAGCGAAATTAACGGACTGGGGAGCTCTGGGGCCAACGTCCTGACTTTC
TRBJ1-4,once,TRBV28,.,CASSAHATNEKLFF,TGTGCCAGCAGCGCACACGCAACTAATGAAAAACTGTTTTTT
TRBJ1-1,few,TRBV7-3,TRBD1,CASSSQGANTEAFF,TGTGCCAGCAGCTCCCAGGGGGCGAACACTGAAGCTTTCTTT
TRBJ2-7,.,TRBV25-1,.,CASRPTLYSYEQYF,TGTGCCAGCAGACCCACACTATACTCCTACGAGCAGTACTTC
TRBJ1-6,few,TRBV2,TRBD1,CASTRDRDYNSPLHF,TGTGCCAGCACTCGGGACAGGGACTATAATTCACCCCTCCACTTT
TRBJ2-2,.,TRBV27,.,CASSIRWGGIHGELFF,TGTGCCAGCAGTATCAGGTGGGGGGGCATTCACGGGGAGCTGTTTTTT
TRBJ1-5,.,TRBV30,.,CAWSVQVSNQPQHF,TGTGCCTGGAGTGTACAGGTTAGCAATCAGCCCCAGCATTTT
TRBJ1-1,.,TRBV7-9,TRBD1,CASSTRQGPGTEAFF,TGTGCCAGCAGCACCCGACAGGGCCCCGGCACTGAAGCTTTCTTT
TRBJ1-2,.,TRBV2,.,CASSLLNYGYTF,TGTGCCAGCAGCTTGCTTAACTATGGCTACACCTTC
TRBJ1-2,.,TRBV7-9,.,CASSLDVRTAFGGYTF,TGTGCCAGCAGCTTAGATGTAAGGACAGCCTTCGGTGGCTACACCTTC
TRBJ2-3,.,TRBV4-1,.,CASSHLVYPDTQYF,TGCGCCAGCAGCCATTTGGTATACCCAGATACGCAGTATTTT